This T cell receptor (beta chain) was identified in a study of CD8 T cell repertoires and HIV-1 epitope variants. Study-wide background: Twenty-five autologous and known Gag and Nef epitope variant peptides each stimulated T cells separately. Controls were a CMV, EBV and flu pool, Ebola AY9, and no peptide.

The germline CDR1 and CDR2 sequences are SGHRS and YFSETQ. The V and J ends lost 0 bases and 2 bases, in that order; junction bases with no gene match: 2. The CDR3 spans 14 residues. On the immunoSEQ platform, TCR beta CDR3s were sequenced at survey depth. Clones were read by immunoSEQ multiplex PCR, and TCRdb kept only the in-frame ones, dropping some. The data show 5,800 or so clones, roughly 67% seen once. This clone was detected a few times. Antigen unknown. This TCR was sampled from a male donor with HIV. This sequence joins TRBV5-1 and TRBJ2-7, with 7 nucleotides matching TRBD1. Specimen: cultured CD8+ T cells derived from PBMCs. This chain's CDR3 is CASSLGTGPYEQYF. In nucleotides, the CDR3 is TGCGCCAGCAGCTTGGGGACAGGTCCCTACGAGCAGTACTTC.